This is a list of T cell receptor beta chains from one sample in a study of cytomegalovirus exposure and HLA in healthy donors. Method: immunoSEQ multiplex PCR; TCRdb's copy keeps in-frame clones and lacks some. The table lists 200,000 or so clones, 70% to 85% of them singletons. What was sequenced was PBMCs. Receptors originate from a girl aged 2 to 9 in good health and CMV-seronegative. Both conserved end residues are part of each CDR3. Clone size appears in some rows only: once, few, many, or a class for an expanded clone.

J gene,V gene,clone size,CDR3 protein
TRBJ2-5,TRBV18,NA,CASSNRDRTQETQYF
TRBJ1-1,TRBV4-1,NA,CASSQPGQGARAFF
TRBJ2-1,TRBV6-1,NA,CASSEVRASYNEQFF
TRBJ1-2,TRBV7-2,NA,CASTHPGYGYTF
TRBJ2-3,TRBV25-1,NA,CASSETSGSTDTQYF
TRBJ1-1,TRBV28,NA,CASSLIRQNTEAFF
TRBJ2-3,TRBV19,NA,CASSADRGVDTQYF
TRBJ2-2,TRBV6-6,few,CASSSTSGSTGELFF
TRBJ2-3,TRBV6-1,many,CASTEPPVSTDTQYF
TRBJ1-5,TRBV7-9,NA,CASSLGQGQPQHF
TRBJ2-6,TRBV5-4,once,CASSLDGRHSGANVLTF
TRBJ2-7,TRBV11-2,once,CASSQLRGEQYF
TRBJ2-1,TRBV20-1,few,CSASDREQFF
TRBJ2-1,TRBV1,NA,CTSSQEGLAYNEQFF